What follows are 10 T cell receptor beta chains derived from one specimen sequenced in a study of blood T cell repertoires in COVID-19. TCRdb's table, derived via immunoSEQ multiplex PCR, lists solely in-frame clones and lacks some. In the table there are approximately 70,000 clones, roughly 87% of which are singletons. Sequencing was performed on peripheral blood. These receptors all come from a woman aged 45-59 years with COVID-19, enrolled during active disease.

The chain combines TRBV7-6 with TRBJ1-6, with a tentative D call TRBD1 (6 bases). V was shortened by 6 bases and J by 4 bases, with 13 bases between the two germline ends. The germline CDR1 and CDR2 sequences are SGHVS and FNYEAQ. This CDR3 contains 15 residues. CDR3 in DNA: TGTGCCAGCAGGAAGGACAGAGCTTATAATTCACCCCTCCACTTT. Translated: CASRKDRAYNSPLHF.

The chain employs TRBV7-9 and TRBJ2-7; 10 positions match TRBD1. The germline CDR1 and CDR2 sequences are SEHNR and FQNEAQ (reference sequence). CDR3 size: 16 residues. Trimming cost V 8 bases and J 0 bases; bases outside gene matches: 10. CDR3 sequence (DNA): TGTGCCAGCGTTCAACCCAGGACAGGGGGCTCCTACGAGCAGTACTTC. Its translation: CASVQPRTGGSYEQYF.

This clone was seen more than once but under ten times. This chain joins TRBV6-5 and TRBJ1-6, with 7 positions matching TRBD1. V shed 3 bases and J 5 bases; nucleotides not matched to a gene: 7. The CDR3 totals 16 residues. Germline loops: CDR1 MNHEY, CDR2 SVGAGI. The CDR3 DNA sequence: TGTGCCAGCAGTTATAACCCCGGGACAGATAATTCACCCCTCCACTTT. The encoded protein is CASSYNPGTDNSPLHF.

This chain links TRBV7-8 with TRBJ1-4, with a tentative D call TRBD1 (6 bases). In germline, CDR1 is SGHVS, CDR2 FQNEAQ. The CDR3 is made up of 12 amino acids. Trimming removed 5 bases from V and 16 bases from J, with 17 bases in between. CDR3 loop: CASSPRDKFPFF. The DNA for the CDR3 is TGTGCCAGCAGCCCCAGGGACAAGTTTCCGTTTTTT.

The chain uses TRBV29-1 and TRBJ2-7; 8 bases are a match to TRBD2. V shed 5 bases and J 0 bases; nucleotides not matched to a gene: 3. The CDR3 length is 13 residues. CDR1 and CDR2 from the germline V gene are SQVTM and ANQGSEA. The CDR3 is CSVPGLGSYEQYF. The CDR3 DNA reads as TGCAGCGTTCCGGGACTAGGCTCCTACGAGCAGTACTTC.

The chain links TRBV7-3 to TRBJ2-2, with D tentatively TRBD2 (5 bases). With 2 bases removed from V and 8 bases from J, the gap between germline ends came to 6 bases. Germline assignment: CDR1 SGHTA and CDR2 FQGTGA. There are 12 residues in the CDR3. CDR3 coding DNA: TGTGCCAGCAGCTTACCGGGAGGGGAGCTGTTTTTT. This codes for CASSLPGGELFF. The variable domain in full, with the rest retrieved from reference TRBV7-3 and TRBJ2-2, is GAGVSQTPSNKVTEKGKYVELRCDPISGHTALYWYRQSLGQGPEFLIYFQGTGAADDSGLPNDRFFAVRPEGSVSTLKIQRTERGDSAVYLCASSLPGGELFFGEGSRLTVL.

The chain couples TRBV5-1 to TRBJ2-4; 11 bases fit TRBD1. V was clipped by 4 bases and J by 8 bases; unmatched bases: 14. CDR1 is SGHRS, CDR2 YFSETQ, per germline. This CDR3 spans 17 amino acids. In DNA, the CDR3 is TGCGCCAGCAGCGTAACCGGGACAGGGGGGCAGGCGGACATTCAGTACTTC. As protein: CASSVTGTGGQADIQYF.

In its sample, this clone was seen a few times. This chain joins TRBV13 and TRBJ1-2; 7 nucleotides agree with TRBD1. The V segment lost 4 bases and the J segment 2 bases; nucleotides outside the gene matches: 4. The length of the CDR3 is 14 residues. Germline CDR1 reads PRHDT; CDR2 reads FYEKMQ (reference sequence). CDR3 protein: CASSSLGQNYGYTF. CDR3 coding DNA: TGTGCCAGCAGCTCGCTGGGACAGAACTATGGCTACACCTTC.

The V gene is TRBV27, the J gene TRBJ2-1, with 7 bases aligning to TRBD1. The CDR3 has 15 residues. Germline V gene lookup returns CDR1 MNHEY and CDR2 SMNVEV (reference sequence). With V trimmed by 6 bases and J by 0 bases, 5 bases remained unmatched. CDR3 sequence reads: CASSRQGGSYNEQFF. The CDR3 region has the DNA TGTGCCAGCAGCCGACAGGGTGGCTCCTACAATGAGCAGTTCTTC.

The CDR3 coding sequence is TGTGCCAGCAGCTACAGGGACCATAGCAATCAGCCCCAGCATTTT. Its translation: CASSYRDHSNQPQHF. The chain has TRBV28 and TRBJ1-5, with a tentative D call TRBD1 (6 bases). Germline values: CDR1 MDHEN, CDR2 SYDVKM. V lost 6 bases and J lost 0, with 12 bases in between. This CDR3 is built from 15 residues.